The TCR beta chain described here comes from a study of OX40 agonist ivuxolimab in advanced cancers. Background on the study: An agonistic human IgG2 monoclonal antibody against OX40 (CD134) was given. Overall study results and limits: Among the lowest levels of clonal expansion were found in partial responders at 0.1-3.0 mg/kg. The average count of expanded clones was higher among CD8+ T cells than among CD4+.

The table came from immunoSEQ multiplex PCR; TCRdb's copy has only in-frame clones and leaves some out. The sample shows about 29,000 clones, about 90% of them seen only once. A note on this clone: Its cognate antigen is unknown.

The starting material was CD4+ or CD8+ T cells sorted from blood, obtained in a trial of the OX40 agonist ivuxolimab. This TCR was sampled from an adult with an advanced solid tumor such as melanoma, head and neck, liver or kidney cancer.

Here the CDR3 DNA reads TGTGCCAGCAGTTACACTACAGGGAGCGAGCAGTACTTC. This encodes CASSYTTGSEQYF. The V and J genes are TRBV6-5 and TRBJ2-7, with TRBD1 as a possible D gene (6 bases). V was cut by 2 bases and J by 6 bases, with 11 bases left in between. The CDR3 is made up of 13 amino acids. Germline CDR1 is MNHEY and CDR2 is SVGAGI.